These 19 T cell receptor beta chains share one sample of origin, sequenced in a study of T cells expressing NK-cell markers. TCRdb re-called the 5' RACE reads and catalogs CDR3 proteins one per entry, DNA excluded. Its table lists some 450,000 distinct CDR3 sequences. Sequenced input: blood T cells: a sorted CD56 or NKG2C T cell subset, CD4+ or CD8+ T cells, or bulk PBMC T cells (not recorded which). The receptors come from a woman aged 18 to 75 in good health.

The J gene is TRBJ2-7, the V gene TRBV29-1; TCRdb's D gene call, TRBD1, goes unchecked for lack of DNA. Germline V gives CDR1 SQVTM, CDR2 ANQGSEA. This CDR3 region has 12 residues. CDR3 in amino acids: CSAGQGAYEQYF.

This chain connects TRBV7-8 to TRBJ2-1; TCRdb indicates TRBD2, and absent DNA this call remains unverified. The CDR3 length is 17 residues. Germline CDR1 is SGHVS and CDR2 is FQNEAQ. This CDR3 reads CASSQRPGLAGDNEQFF.

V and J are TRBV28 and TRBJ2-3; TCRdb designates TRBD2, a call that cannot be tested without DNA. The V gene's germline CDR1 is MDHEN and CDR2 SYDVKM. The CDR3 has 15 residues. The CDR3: CASDSSGAVTDTQYF.

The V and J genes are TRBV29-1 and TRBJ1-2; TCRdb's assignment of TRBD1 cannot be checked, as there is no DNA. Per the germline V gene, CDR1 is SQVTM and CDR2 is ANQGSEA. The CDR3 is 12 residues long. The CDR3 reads CSVSQGNYGYTF. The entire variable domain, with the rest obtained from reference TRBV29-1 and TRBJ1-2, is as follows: SAVISQKPSRDICQRGTSLTIQCQVDSQVTMMFWYRQQPGQSLTLIATANQGSEATYESGFVIDKFPISRPNLTFSTLTVSNMSPEDSSIYLCSVSQGNYGYTFGSGTRLTVV.

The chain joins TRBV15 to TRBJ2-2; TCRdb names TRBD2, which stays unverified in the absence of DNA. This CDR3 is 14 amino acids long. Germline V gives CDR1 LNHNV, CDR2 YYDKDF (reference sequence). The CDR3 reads CATASEQNTGELFF.

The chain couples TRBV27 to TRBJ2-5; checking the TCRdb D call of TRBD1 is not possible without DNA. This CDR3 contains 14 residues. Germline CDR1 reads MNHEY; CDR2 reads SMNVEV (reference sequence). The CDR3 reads CASSWTGGKETQYF.

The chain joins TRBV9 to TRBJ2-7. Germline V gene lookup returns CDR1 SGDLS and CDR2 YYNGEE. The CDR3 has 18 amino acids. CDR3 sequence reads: CASSVARRRSTNSYEQYF.

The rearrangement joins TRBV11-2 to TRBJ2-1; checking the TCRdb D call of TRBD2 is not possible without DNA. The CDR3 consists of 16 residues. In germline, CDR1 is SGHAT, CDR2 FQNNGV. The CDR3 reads CASSLERLAPVDEQFF.

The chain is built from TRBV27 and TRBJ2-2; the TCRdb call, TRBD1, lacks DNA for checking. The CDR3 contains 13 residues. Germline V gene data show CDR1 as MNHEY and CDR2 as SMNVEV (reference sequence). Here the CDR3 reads CASSWDGTGELFF.

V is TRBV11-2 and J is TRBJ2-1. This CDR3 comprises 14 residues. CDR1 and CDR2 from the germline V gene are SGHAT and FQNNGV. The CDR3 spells CASSFGVSYNEQFF.

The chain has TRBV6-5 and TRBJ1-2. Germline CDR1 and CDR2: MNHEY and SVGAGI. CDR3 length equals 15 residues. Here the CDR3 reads CASSYSNRGRDGYTF.

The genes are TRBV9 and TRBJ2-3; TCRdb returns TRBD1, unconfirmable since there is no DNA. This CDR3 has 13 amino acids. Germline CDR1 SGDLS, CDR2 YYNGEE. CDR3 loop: CASGGGSTDTQYF. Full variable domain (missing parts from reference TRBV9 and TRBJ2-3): DSGVTQTPKHLITATGQRVTLRCSPRSGDLSVYWYQQSLDQGLQFLIQYYNGEERAKGNILERFSAQQFPDLHSELNLSSLELGDSALYFCASGGGSTDTQYFGPGTRLTVL.

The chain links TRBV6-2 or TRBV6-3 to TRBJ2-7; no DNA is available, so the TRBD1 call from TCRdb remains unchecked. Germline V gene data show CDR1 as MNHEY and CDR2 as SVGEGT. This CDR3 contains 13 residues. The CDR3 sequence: CASRGTGTYEQYF.

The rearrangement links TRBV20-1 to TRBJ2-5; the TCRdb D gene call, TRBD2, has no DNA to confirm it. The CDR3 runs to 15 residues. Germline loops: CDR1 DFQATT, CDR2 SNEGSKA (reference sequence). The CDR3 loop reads CSARDQGSGGETQYF.

The CDR3 is CASSPRLEKLFF. The gene calls are TRBV7-9 and TRBJ1-4. The length of the CDR3 is 12 residues. Germline assignment: CDR1 SEHNR and CDR2 FQNEAQ (reference sequence). The full variable domain, with the rest looked up from reference TRBV7-9 and TRBJ1-4, is DTGVSQNPRHKITKRGQNVTFRCDPISEHNRLYWYRQTLGQGPEFLTYFQNEAQLEKSRLLSDRFSAERPKGSFSTLEIQRTEQGDSAMYLCASSPRLEKLFFGSGTQLSVL.

Here the CDR3 reads CAISETGTLNTEAFF. This sequence joins TRBV10-3 and TRBJ1-1; the TCRdb call, TRBD1, lacks DNA for checking. Germline V lookup: CDR1 ENHRY, CDR2 SYGVKD. This CDR3 comprises 15 residues.

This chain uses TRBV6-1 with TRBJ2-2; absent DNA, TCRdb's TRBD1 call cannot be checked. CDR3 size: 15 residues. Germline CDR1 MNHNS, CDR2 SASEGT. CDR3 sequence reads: CASSRAEGSGGELFF.

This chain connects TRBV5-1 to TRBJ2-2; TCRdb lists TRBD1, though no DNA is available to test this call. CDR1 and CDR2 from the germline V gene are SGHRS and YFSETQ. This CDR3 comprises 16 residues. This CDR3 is CASSGGQGAYTGELFF. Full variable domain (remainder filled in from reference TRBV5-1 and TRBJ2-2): KAGVTQTPRYLIKTRGQQVTLSCSPISGHRSVSWYQQTPGQGLQFLFEYFSETQRNKGNFPGRFSGRQFSNSRSEMNVSTLELGDSALYLCASSGGQGAYTGELFFGEGSRLTVL.

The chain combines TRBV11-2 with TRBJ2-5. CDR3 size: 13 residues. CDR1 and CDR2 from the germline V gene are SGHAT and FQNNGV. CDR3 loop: CASSSEPRETQYF.